The source of this TCR beta chain is a study of T cell responses to AZD1222 COVID-19 vaccine. Whole-study findings and limits: It was only after the peak T cell response that any repertoires were sampled. A reported finding is that nearly half of spike-specific TCRs target unmutated variant regions. Seropositive status at baseline applied to only five to seven AZD1222 recipients.

Note on this clone: The antigen is not known.

CDR1 is SGHRS, CDR2 YFSETQ, per germline. CDR3 size: 11 residues. V lost 5 bases and J lost 2, with 4 bases in between. Data came from immunoSEQ multiplex PCR; TCRdb stores just in-frame clones and leaves some out. This sample has 53,000 or so clones, with approximately 89% found just once. This clonotype was obtained from an adult in good health. This specimen was peripheral blood, taken on day 0 of MenACWY control vaccination. The chain has TRBV5-1 and TRBJ2-5; unclear D gene. CDR3: CASREQETQYF. DNA for the CDR3: TGCGCCAGCAGGGAACAAGAGACCCAGTACTTC.